The clone carrying this T cell receptor beta chain was observed a handful of times. Antigen unknown. Trimming removed 1 base at V and 2 bases at J, with 6 bases between. This CDR3 is built from 14 residues. Germline V CDR1 and CDR2: LGHDT, YNNKEL (reference sequence). The record originates from a study of blood T cells in healthy people across ages. Study-level points and caveats: Strong correlation linked observed beta diversity and percent naive T cells.

A second roughly 7 to 11 cycle PCR used barcoded and J-beta primers. One entry per CDR3 protein results from TCRdb running MiXCR on the 5' RACE reads. The table includes over 550,000 distinct CDR3 sequences, less than 35% detected once. The V call is TRBV3-1, the J call TRBJ1-5; D call uncertain. The sequence was collected from a woman older than 75 in good health. The material sequenced was blood. For the CDR3, the DNA is TGTGCCAGCAGCCAAGCCGGGCGCAATCAGCCCCAGCATTTT. Amino acid sequence: CASSQAGRNQPQHF.